This TCR beta chain was profiled in a study of immune characterization of retroperitoneal liposarcoma. Trimming cost V 5 bases and J 10 bases, with 24 bases left between them. This CDR3 is built from 16 residues. Germline lookup yields CDR1 LGHNT and CDR2 FRNRAP. TCRdb ran MiXCR on the PCR reads and lists one entry per CDR3 protein. This sample yields some 5,100 distinct CDR3 sequences, of which approximately 32% are seen a single time; approximately 26% belongs to the top ten. The receptor comes from a female donor with retroperitoneal liposarcoma. The V and J genes are TRBV12-5 and TRBJ2-1; D ambiguous. Sample: tumor tissue. CDR3 sequence (DNA): TGTGCTAGTGGTCCCCTTTTAAAGGGTGACGGCTACGAGCAGTTCTTC. It yields the protein CASGPLLKGDGYEQFF.